This TCR beta chain was recovered during a study of blood T cell repertoires in COVID-19. On the study more broadly: PBMCs, B-cell-depleted T cells, or T cells provided the cDNA or gDNA that made up the material.

While infection was still active, Seattle patients were enrolled and then followed longitudinally. Study processing details: Amplification from reference gene primers served as the basis for estimated nucleated cell counts. Assay: immunoSEQ multiplex PCR; the TCRdb copy retains only in-frame clones and omits some. V and J calls plus clone size are reproduced from that table; the DNA served to infer D and trimming. The sample records roughly 200,000 clones, 82% being singletons. Per the germline V gene, CDR1 is SGHNT and CDR2 is YENEEA. Trimming pared 2 bases from V and 0 bases from J, leaving 4 bases between. CDR3 length equals 13 residues.

This TCR was sampled from a woman aged 80 or over with COVID-19, enrolled during active disease. The sample consisted of peripheral blood. V and J are TRBV11-3 and TRBJ1-1, with D hard to call. The DNA for the CDR3 is TGTGCCAGCAGCTTACAGATGAACACTGAAGCTTTCTTT. Protein: CASSLQMNTEAFF.